This entry features one TCR beta chain sequence. Its target is not known. CD8 cells classed as naive were CD45RO-negative and positively selected for CCR7, excluding terminally differentiated effector memory CD45RA+ cells. This entry comes from a study of shared clonotypes between healthy human individuals. The repertoire was sequenced with immunoSEQ multiplex PCR; TCRdb's copy has only in-frame clones and lacks some. The profile shows under 2,000,000 clones, approximately 94% of them singletons. Study-wide points: Naive subsets typically showed greater estimated richness than memory subsets.

CDR1 is SGDLS, CDR2 YYNGEE, per germline. This CDR3 contains 16 residues. V was clipped by 3 bases and J by 3 bases, with 15 bases between them. This TCR was sampled from a young man in good health. The gene calls are TRBV9 and TRBJ2-2; the D call may be TRBD1 or TRBD2 (5 bases each). Sequencing was carried out using naive CD8+ T cells sorted from blood. The CDR3 DNA reads as TGTGCCAGCAGCGCGAAAGAGGGGCTCGACACCGGGGAGCTGTTTTTT. Its translation is CASSAKEGLDTGELFF.